The TCR beta chain described here comes from a study of cytomegalovirus exposure and HLA in healthy donors. The PCR made use of 60 Vbeta and 13 Jbeta primers. Produced via immunoSEQ multiplex PCR; TCRdb's table is partial and in-frame only. The sample gives more than 150,000 clones, 70% to 85% of which show up once; about 1.3% is in the top ten. The CDR3 runs to 15 residues. In germline, CDR1 is SEHNR, CDR2 FQNEAQ (reference sequence). Trimming shortened V by 5 bases and J by 1 base, and 11 bases separated the two germline ends. The J gene is TRBJ1-4, the V gene TRBV7-9; D is possibly TRBD1 (5 bases). The clonotype comes from a male donor in good health and CMV-seronegative. Input material: PBMCs. DNA of the CDR3: TGTGCCAGCAGCCCTGACGGGGGAACTAATGAAAAACTGTTTTTT. Encoded protein: CASSPDGGTNEKLFF.